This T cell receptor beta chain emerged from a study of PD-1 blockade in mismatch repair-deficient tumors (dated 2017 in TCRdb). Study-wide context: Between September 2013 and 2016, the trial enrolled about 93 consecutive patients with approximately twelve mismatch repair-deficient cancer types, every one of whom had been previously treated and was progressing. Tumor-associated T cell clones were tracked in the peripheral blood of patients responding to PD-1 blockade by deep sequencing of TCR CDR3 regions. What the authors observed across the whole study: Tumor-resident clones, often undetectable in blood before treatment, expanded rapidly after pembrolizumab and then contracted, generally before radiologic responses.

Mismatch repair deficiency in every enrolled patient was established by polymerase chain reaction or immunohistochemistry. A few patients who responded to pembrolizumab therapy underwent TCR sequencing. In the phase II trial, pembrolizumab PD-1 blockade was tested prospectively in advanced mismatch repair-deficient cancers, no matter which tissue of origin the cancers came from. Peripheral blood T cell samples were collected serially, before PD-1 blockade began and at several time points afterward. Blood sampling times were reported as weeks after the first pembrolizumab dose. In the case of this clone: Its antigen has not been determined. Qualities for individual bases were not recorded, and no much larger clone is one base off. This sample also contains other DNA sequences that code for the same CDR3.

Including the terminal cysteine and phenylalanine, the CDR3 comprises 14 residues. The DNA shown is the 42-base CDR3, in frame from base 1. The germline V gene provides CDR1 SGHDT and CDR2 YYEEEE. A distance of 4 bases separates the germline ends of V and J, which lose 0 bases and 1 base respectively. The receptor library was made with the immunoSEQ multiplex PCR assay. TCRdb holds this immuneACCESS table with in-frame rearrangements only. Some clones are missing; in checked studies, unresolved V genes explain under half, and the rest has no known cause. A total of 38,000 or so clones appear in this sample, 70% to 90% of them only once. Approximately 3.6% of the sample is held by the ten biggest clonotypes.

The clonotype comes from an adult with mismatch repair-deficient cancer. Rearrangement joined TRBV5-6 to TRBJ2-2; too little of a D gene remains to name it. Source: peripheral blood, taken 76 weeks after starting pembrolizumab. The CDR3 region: CASSLGRNTGELFF. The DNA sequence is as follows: TGTGCCAGCAGCTTGGGAAGGAACACCGGGGAGCTGTTTTTT.